Below, 4 T cell receptor beta chains from the same sample are listed, as sequenced in a study of blood T cell repertoires in COVID-19. TCRdb keeps only in-frame clones here, not all; method: immunoSEQ multiplex PCR. Of under 350,000 clones listed, 89% are singletons. Sequencing was carried out using PBMCs or T cells enriched from blood (not recorded which). The receptors originated from a woman in her 40s who had recovered from COVID-19.

This chain connects TRBV3-1 (or the pseudogene TRBV3-2) to TRBJ2-7; TRBD1 matches 7 bases. The junction had 7 bases not matched to a gene; V was cut back by 6 bases and J by 2 bases. CDR1 and CDR2 from the germline V gene are LGHDT and YNNKEL (reference sequence). There are 14 residues in the CDR3. The CDR3 loop reads CASRLSGTAYEQYF. CDR3 coding DNA: TGTGCCAGCAGGCTCTCCGGGACAGCCTACGAGCAGTACTTC.

This rearrangement joins TRBV5-1 to TRBJ2-1; tentative D call: TRBD2 (6 bases). This CDR3 comprises 14 residues. The germline V gene encodes CDR1 SGHRS and CDR2 YFSETQ. V dropped 4 bases and J dropped 3 bases, with 11 bases sitting between them. The CDR3 is CASSSYGGYNEQFF. The CDR3, as DNA: TGCGCCAGCAGCAGCTACGGGGGCTACAATGAGCAGTTCTTC.

Details on this clone: The junction departs from the called germline gene at one end, perhaps through a read error. V and J are TRBV5-1 and TRBJ1-4; tentatively, D is TRBD1 (6 bases). CDR1 SGHRS and CDR2 YFSETQ come from the germline V gene. The CDR3 is made up of 14 amino acids. CDR3 sequence (DNA): TGCGCCAGCAGCCCGAGGGACACTACTGAAAAACTGTTTTTT. It codes for CASSPRDTTEKLFF.

The table lists this clone with a count of one. This sequence joins TRBV30 and TRBJ2-7; tentative D call: TRBD1 (6 bases). Trimming shortened V by 1 base and J by 3 bases, and 10 bases separated the two germline ends. Germline loops: CDR1 GTSNPN, CDR2 SVGIG (reference sequence). The CDR3 spans 13 residues. The DNA for the CDR3 is TGTGCCTGGAGTGACGGGACAAACTACGAGCAGTACTTC. This translates into CAWSDGTNYEQYF.